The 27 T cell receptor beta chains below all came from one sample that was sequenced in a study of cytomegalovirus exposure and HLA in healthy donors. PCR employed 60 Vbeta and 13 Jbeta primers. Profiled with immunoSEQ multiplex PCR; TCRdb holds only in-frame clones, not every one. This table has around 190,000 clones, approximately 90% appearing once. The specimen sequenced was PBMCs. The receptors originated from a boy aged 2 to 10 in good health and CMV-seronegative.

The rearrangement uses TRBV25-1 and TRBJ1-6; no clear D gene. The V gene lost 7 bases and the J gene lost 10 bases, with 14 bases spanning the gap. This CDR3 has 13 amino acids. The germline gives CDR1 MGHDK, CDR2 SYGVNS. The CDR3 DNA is TGTGCCAGCAACGGAGCTCCTGAATCACCCCTCCACTTT. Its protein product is CASNGAPESPLHF.

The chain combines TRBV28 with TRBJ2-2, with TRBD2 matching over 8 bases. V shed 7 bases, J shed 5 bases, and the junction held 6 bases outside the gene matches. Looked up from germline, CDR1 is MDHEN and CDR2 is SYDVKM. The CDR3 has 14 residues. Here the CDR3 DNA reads TGTGCCAGCACGGGGGGGAGGGTAACCGGGGAGCTGTTTTTT. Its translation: CASTGGRVTGELFF.

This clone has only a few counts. The chain's CDR3 is CASSSGTPNYGYTF. The DNA for the CDR3 is TGCGCCAGCAGCTCGGGAACGCCTAACTATGGCTACACCTTC. The chain uses TRBV5-1 and TRBJ1-2, with D unresolved. This CDR3 spans 14 amino acids. V lost 3 bases to trimming and J lost 0 bases, with 9 bases between them. CDR1 and CDR2 (germline): SGHRS, YFSETQ.

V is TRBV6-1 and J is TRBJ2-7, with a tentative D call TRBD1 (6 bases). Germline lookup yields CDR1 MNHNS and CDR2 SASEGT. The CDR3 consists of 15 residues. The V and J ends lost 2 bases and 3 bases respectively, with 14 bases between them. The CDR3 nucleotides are TGTGCCAGCAGTGAAATTCGGGACACTTACTACGAGCAGTACTTC. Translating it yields CASSEIRDTYYEQYF.

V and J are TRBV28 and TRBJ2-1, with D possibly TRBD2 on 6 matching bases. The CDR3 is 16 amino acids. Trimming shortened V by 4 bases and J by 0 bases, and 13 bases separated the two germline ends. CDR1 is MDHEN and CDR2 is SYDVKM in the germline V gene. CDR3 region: CASSSAAGSSYNEQFF. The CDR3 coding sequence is TGTGCCAGCAGTTCCGCGGCGGGAAGCTCCTACAATGAGCAGTTCTTC.

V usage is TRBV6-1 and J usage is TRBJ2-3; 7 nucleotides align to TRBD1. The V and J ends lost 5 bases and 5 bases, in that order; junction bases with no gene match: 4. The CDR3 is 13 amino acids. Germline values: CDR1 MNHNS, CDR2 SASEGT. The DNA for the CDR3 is TGTGCCAGCAGTTCCGGGACAGAAGATACGCAGTATTTT. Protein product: CASSSGTEDTQYF.

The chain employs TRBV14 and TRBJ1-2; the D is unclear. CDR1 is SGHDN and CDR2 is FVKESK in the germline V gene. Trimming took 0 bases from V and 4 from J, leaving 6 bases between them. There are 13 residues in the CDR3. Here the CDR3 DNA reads TGTGCCAGCAGCCAAGATGACTTCTATGGCTACACCTTC. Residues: CASSQDDFYGYTF.

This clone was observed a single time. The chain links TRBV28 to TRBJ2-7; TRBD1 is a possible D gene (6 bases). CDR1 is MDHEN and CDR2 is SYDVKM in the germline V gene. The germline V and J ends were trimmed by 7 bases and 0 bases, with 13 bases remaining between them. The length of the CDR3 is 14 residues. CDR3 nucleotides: TGTGCCAGCACATATCAGGGGAACTCCTACGAGCAGTACTTC. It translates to CASTYQGNSYEQYF.

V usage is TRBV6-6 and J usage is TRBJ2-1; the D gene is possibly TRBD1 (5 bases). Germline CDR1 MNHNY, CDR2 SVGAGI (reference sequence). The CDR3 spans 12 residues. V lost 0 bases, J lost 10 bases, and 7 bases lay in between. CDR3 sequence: CASSYSRTEQFF. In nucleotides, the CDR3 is TGTGCCAGCAGTTACTCGAGGACAGAGCAGTTCTTC.

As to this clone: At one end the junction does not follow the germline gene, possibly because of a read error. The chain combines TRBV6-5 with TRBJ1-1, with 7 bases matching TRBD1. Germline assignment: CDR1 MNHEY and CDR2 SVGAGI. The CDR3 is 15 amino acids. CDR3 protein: CASSRPPTGNAEAFF. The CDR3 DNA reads TGTGCCAGCAGCCGACCGCCGACAGGGAACGCTGAAGCTTTCTTT.

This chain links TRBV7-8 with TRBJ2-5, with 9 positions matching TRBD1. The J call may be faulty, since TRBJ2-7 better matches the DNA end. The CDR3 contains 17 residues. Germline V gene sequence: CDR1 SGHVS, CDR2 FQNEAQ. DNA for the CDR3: TGTGCCAGCAGCCCCGCGACGGGGACAGGGAGCTCCTACGAGCAGTACTTC. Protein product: CASSPATGTGSSYEQYF.

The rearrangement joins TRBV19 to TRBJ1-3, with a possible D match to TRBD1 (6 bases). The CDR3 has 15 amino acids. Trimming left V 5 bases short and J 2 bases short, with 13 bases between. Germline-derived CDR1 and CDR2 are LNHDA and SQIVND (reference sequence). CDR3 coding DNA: TGTGCCAGTAGTCCCCAGGGGTCCCCTGGAAACACCATATATTTT. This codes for CASSPQGSPGNTIYF.

The CDR3 sequence is CASSQPRAGGRWDSFF. CDR3 DNA sequence: TGTGCCAGCAGTCAACCTCGGGCGGGTGGCCGTTGGGATTCGTTCTTC. This chain uses TRBV28 with TRBJ2-1; maybe TRBD2 (5 bases). The CDR3 length is 16 residues. Deletions cut 5 bases from V and 15 bases from J, with 29 bases between. The germline V gene encodes CDR1 MDHEN and CDR2 SYDVKM.

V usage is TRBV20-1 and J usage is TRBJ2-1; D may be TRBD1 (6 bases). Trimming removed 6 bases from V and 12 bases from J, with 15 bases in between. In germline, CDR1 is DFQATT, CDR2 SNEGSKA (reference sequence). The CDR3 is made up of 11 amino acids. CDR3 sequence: CSAIRQELQFF. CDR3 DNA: TGCAGTGCCATCAGACAGGAGTTGCAGTTCTTC.

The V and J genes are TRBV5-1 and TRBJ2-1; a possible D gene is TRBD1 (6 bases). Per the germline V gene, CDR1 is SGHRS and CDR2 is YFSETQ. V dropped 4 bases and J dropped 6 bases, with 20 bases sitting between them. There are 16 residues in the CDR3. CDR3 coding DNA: TGCGCCAGCAGCCAACAGGGTCCCAGGGTGGCCAATGAGCAGTTCTTC. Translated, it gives CASSQQGPRVANEQFF.

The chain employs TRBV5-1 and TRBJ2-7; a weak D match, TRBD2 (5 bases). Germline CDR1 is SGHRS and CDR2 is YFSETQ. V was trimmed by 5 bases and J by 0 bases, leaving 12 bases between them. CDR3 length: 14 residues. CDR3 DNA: TGCGCCAGCAGTATGGTAGGGAGCTCCTACGAGCAGTACTTC. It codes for CASSMVGSSYEQYF.

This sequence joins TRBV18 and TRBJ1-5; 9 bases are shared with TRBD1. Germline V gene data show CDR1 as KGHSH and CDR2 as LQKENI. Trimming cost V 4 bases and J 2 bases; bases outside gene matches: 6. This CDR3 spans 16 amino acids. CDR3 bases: TGTGCCAGCTCACTGGGACAGGGAAGAGGCAATCAGCCCCAGCATTTT. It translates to CASSLGQGRGNQPQHF.

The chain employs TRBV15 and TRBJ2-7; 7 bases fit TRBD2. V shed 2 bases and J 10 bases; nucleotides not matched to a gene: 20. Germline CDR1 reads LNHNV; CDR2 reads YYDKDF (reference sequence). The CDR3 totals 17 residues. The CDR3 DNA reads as TGTGCCACCAGCAGATTCGATTCGTTAGCGGGTCGGTTTGTCCAGTACTTC. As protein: CATSRFDSLAGRFVQYF.

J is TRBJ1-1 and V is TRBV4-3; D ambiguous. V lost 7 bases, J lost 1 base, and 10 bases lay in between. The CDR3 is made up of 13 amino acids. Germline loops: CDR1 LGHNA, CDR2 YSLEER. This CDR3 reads CASTPNRNTEAFF. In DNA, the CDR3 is TGCGCCAGCACCCCCAACAGGAACACTGAAGCTTTCTTT.

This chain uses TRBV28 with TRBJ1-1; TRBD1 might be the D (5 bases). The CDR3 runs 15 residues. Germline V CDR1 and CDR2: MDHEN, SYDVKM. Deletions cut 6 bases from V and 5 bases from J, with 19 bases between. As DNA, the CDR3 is TGTGCCAGCAGCTCCCTCGGGGGGTTTTGGACTGAAGCTTTCTTT. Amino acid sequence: CASSSLGGFWTEAFF. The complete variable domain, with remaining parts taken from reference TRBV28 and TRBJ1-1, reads DVKVTQSSRYLVKRTGEKVFLECVQDMDHENMFWYRQDPGLGLRLIYFSYDVKMKEKGDIPEGYSVSREKKERFSLILESASTNQTSMYLCASSSLGGFWTEAFFGQGTRLTVV.

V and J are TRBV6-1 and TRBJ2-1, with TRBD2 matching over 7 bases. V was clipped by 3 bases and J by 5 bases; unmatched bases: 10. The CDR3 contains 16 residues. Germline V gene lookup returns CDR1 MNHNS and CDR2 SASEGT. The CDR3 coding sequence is TGTGCCAGCAGTGAGGGGGGGAGGCAATACCACAATGAGCAGTTCTTC. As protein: CASSEGGRQYHNEQFF.

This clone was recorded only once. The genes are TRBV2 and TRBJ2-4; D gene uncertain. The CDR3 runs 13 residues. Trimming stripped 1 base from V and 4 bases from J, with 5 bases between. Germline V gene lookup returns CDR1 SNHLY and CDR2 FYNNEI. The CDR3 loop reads CASSEGQKNIQYF. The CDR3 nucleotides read TGTGCCAGCAGTGAAGGGCAGAAAAACATTCAGTACTTC. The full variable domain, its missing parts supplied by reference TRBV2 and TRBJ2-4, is EPEVTQTPSHQVTQMGQEVILRCVPISNHLYFYWYRQILGQKVEFLVSFYNNEISEKSEIFDDQFSVERPDGSNFTLKIRSTKLEDSAMYFCASSEGQKNIQYFGAGTRLSVL.

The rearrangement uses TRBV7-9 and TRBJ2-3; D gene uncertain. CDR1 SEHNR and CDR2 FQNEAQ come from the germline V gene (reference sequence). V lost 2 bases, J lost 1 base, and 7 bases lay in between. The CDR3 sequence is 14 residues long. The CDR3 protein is CASSLFRGTDTQYF. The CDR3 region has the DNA TGTGCCAGCAGCTTATTCCGGGGCACAGATACGCAGTATTTT.

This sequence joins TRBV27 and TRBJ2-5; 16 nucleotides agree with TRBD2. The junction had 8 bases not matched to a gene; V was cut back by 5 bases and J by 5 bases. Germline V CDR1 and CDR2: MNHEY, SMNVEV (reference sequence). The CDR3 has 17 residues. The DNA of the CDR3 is TGTGCCAGCAGTCTCGGGACTAGCGGGGGGGCCAGGGAGACCCAGTACTTC. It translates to CASSLGTSGGARETQYF.

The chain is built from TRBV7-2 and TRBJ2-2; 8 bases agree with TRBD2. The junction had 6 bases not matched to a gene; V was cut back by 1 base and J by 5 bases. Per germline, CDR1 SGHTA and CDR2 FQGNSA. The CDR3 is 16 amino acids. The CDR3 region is CASSLVGGAGTGELFF. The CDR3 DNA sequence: TGTGCCAGCAGCTTAGTCGGGGGGGCCGGGACCGGGGAGCTGTTTTTT.

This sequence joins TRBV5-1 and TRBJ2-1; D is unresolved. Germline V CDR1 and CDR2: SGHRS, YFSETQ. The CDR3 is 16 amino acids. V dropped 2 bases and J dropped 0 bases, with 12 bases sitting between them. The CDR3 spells CASSFRRSSSYNEQFF. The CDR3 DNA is TGCGCCAGCAGCTTTCGGCGGTCTAGCTCCTACAATGAGCAGTTCTTC.

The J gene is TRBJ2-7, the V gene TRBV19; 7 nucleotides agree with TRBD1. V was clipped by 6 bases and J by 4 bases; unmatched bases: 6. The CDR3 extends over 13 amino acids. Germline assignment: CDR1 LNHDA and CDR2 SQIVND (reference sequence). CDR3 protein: CASSLGGDYEQYF. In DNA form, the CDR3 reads TGTGCCAGTAGCCTAGGGGGCGATTACGAGCAGTACTTC.